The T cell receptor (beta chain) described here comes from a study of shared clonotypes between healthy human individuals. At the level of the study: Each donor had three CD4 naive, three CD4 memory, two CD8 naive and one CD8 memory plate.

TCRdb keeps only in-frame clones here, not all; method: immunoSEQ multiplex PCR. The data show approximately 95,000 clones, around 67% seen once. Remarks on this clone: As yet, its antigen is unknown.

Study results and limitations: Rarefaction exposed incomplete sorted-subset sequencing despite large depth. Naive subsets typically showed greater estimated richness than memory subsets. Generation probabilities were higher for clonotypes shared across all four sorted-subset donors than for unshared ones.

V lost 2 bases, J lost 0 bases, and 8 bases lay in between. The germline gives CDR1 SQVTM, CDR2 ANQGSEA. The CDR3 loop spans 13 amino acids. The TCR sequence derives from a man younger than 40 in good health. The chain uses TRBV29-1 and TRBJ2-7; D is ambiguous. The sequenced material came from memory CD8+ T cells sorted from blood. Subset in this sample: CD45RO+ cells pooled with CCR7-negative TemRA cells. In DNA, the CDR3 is TGCAGCGTTGAAAGCCCCGCCTCCTACGAGCAGTACTTC. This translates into CSVESPASYEQYF.